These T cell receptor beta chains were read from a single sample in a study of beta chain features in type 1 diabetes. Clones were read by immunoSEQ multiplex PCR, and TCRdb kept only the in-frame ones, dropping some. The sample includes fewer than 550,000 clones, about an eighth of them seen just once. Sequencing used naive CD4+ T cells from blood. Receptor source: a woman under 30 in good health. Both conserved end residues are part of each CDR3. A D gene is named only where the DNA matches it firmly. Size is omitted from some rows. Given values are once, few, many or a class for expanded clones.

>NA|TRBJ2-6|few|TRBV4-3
TGCGCCAGCAGCCAAGCGGTATTCAACGTCCTGACTTTC
CASSQAVFNVLTF
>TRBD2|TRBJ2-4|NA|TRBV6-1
TGTGCCAGCAGTGAAGGTCTCTTACGGGGGGAGTACTTC
CASSEGLLRGEYF
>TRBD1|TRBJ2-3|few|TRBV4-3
TGCGCCAGCAGCCAAGATTACGGGACAGGGGGCACAGATACGCAGTATTTT
CASSQDYGTGGTDTQYF
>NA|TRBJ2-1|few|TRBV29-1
TGCAGCGTTGAAGGGGGGGGGCCTTGGATCTTC
CSVEGGGPWIF
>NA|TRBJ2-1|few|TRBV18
TGTGCCAGCTCACCAGGATACCTAGATAACAATGAGCAGTTCTTC
CASSPGYLDNNEQFF
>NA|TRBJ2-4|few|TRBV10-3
TGTGCCATCCGAGGTGAGGTGGCCCGAGACATTCAGTACTTC
CAIRGEVARDIQYF
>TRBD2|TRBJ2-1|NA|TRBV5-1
TGCGCCAGCAGCTTCCTTGGACTAGCGGGAGGTAATGAGCAGTTCTTC
CASSFLGLAGGNEQFF
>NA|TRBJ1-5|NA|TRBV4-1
TGCGCCAGCAGCCAAGACGCATTGGGCCTGCCCCAGCATTTT
CASSQDALGLPQHF
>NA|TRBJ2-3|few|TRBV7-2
TGTGCCAGCAGCAAAAGGGACTTCACAGATACGCAGTATTTT
CASSKRDFTDTQYF
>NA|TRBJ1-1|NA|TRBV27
TGTGCCAGCAGTTACCGAGGGGACGGCCGCGGCACTGAAGCTTTCTTT
CASSYRGDGRGTEAFF
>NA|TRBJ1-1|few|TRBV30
TGTGCCTGGAGTGTAGGAATAGGCGGGCCGAACACTGAAGCTTTCTTT
CAWSVGIGGPNTEAFF
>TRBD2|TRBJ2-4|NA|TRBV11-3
TGTGCCAGCAGCCCCCACGGAGCGGGGATAGCCAAAAACATTCAGTACTTC
CASSPHGAGIAKNIQYF
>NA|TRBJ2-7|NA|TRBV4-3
TGCGCCAGCAGCCAAGATGCGCAGGGAGAGTGGCAGTACTTC
CASSQDAQGEWQYF
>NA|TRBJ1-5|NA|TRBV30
TGTGCCTGGAGTGTTATCGGTGGGCGCAATCAGCCCCAGCATTTT
CAWSVIGGRNQPQHF
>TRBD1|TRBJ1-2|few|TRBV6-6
TGTGCCAGCAGCCAGGACAGGGAACGTGGCTACACCTTC
CASSQDRERGYTF
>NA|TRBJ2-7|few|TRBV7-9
TGTGCCAGCAGCCGTCGTCTCCCGTGGGAGCAGTACTTC
CASSRRLPWEQYF
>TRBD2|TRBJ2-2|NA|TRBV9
TGTGCCAGCAGCCCTAGGACTAGCGGGAGTGCCGGGGAGCTGTTTTTT
CASSPRTSGSAGELFF
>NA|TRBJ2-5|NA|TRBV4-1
TGCGCCAGCAGCCAAGATTCCCGGGAGACCCAGTACTTC
CASSQDSRETQYF
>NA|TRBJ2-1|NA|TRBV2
TGTGCCAGCCGTCGAAAGGGGCTCAATGAGCAGTTCTTC
CASRRKGLNEQFF
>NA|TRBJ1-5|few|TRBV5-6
TGTGCCAGCAGCCTCAGGGCCAACTATCAGCCCCAGCATTTT
CASSLRANYQPQHF
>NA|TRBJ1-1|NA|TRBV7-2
TGTGCCAGCAGCTTAGGAGGCGTGAACACTGAAGCTTTCTTT
CASSLGGVNTEAFF
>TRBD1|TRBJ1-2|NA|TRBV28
TGTGCCAGCAGTACCGCACAGGGGCATGGCTACACCTTC
CASSTAQGHGYTF
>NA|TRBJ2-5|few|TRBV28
TGTGCCAGCAGTTTCGTCAGCAAGGGAGAGACCCAGTACTTC
CASSFVSKGETQYF
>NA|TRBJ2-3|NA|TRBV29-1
TGCAGCGGCAGGGTGCGGGATACGCAGTATTTT
CSGRVRDTQYF
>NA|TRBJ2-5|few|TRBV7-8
TGTGCCAGCAGTCGGGACGGCACCCGGACGGAGACCCAGTACTTC
CASSRDGTRTETQYF
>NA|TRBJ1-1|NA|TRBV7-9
TGTGCCAGCAGCTTATGGGAGAACACTGAAGCTTTCTTT
CASSLWENTEAFF
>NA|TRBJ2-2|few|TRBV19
TGTGCCAGTAGTCCTATCCCCGTGAACACCGGGGAGCTGTTTTTT
CASSPIPVNTGELFF
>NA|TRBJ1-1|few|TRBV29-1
TGCAGCGCGCGGGTTGTAAGGACTGAAGCTTTCTTT
CSARVVRTEAFF
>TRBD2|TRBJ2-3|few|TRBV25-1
TGTGCCAGCAGTAAACTAGCGGCCGTCACGGATACGCAGTATTTT
CASSKLAAVTDTQYF
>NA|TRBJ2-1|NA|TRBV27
TGTGCCAGCAGTGATTTCGATGAGCAGTTCTTC
CASSDFDEQFF
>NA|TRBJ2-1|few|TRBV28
TGTGCCAGCAGTTCCTTACCTGGGTATGAGCAGTTCTTC
CASSSLPGYEQFF
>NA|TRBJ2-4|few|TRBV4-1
TGCGCCAGCAGCCAGATGGGACTAGCCAAAAACATTCAGTACTTC
CASSQMGLAKNIQYF
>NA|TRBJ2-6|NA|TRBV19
TGTGCCAGTAGTATAGGTGAAGGATACTCTGGGGCCAACGTCCTGACTTTC
CASSIGEGYSGANVLTF
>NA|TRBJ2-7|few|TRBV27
TGTGCCAGCAGTACACCCCGGGGCAGGTACGAGCAGTACTTC
CASSTPRGRYEQYF
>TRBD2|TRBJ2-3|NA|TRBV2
TGTGCCAGCAGTGATGGGACTAGCTCCACAGATACGCAGTATTTT
CASSDGTSSTDTQYF
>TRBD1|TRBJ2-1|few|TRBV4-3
TGCGCCAGCAGACTGGACAGGGGAGTGCAGTTCTTC
CASRLDRGVQFF
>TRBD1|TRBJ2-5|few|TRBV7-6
TGTGCCAGCAGCTTAGGCCCCAAGGGACAGGGGGTGCGAGAGACCCAGTACTTC
CASSLGPKGQGVRETQYF
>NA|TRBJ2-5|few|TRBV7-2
TGTGCCAGCAGCTTAGGCTCGTCACGGACCCAGTACTTC
CASSLGSSRTQYF
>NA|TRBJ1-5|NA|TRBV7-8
TGTGCCAGCAGCTTCCAATATAGCAATCAGCCCCAGCATTTT
CASSFQYSNQPQHF
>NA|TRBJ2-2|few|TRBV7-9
TGTGCCAGCAGCTTCCGGGACACTTACACCGGGGAGCTGTTTTTT
CASSFRDTYTGELFF
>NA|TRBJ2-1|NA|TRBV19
TGTGCCAGTAGTATTAGGGCCACCAGCTCCTACAATGAGCAGTTCTTC
CASSIRATSSYNEQFF
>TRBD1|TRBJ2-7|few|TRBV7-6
TGTGCCAGCAGCCGAGGGTGGACAGGTAACTACGAGCAGTACTTC
CASSRGWTGNYEQYF
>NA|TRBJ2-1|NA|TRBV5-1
TGCGCCAGCAGCTTGATGGGGGACCTCATCTACAATGAGCAGTTCTTC
CASSLMGDLIYNEQFF
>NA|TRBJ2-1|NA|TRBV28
TGTGCCAGCTACTCTGGAGGGAAGAATGAGCAGTTCTTC
CASYSGGKNEQFF
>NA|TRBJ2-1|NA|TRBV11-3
TGTGCCAGCAGCTTAGGATCTAGGCGCTCCTACAATGAGCAGTTCTTC
CASSLGSRRSYNEQFF
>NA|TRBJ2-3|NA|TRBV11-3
TGTGCCAGCAGCTTAGCTTTGAGGGCACGCACAGATACGCAGTATTTT
CASSLALRARTDTQYF
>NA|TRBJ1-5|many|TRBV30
TGTGCCTGGAGCTTTCAGGGAGCGGGTCAGCCCCAGCATTTT
CAWSFQGAGQPQHF
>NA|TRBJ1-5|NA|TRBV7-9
TGTGCCAGCAGCGCCAGCAATCAGCCCCAGCATTTT
CASSASNQPQHF
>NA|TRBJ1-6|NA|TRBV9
TGTGCCAGCAGCGTAGCTGCGACGGTTAATTCACCCCTCCACTTT
CASSVAATVNSPLHF
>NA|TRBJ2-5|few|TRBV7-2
TGTGCCAGCAGCTTAACTGCAGGGTCGAAGACCCAGTACTTC
CASSLTAGSKTQYF